This T cell receptor (beta chain) was observed in a study of neurological immune-mediated disorders. Findings and limits, study-wide: HTLV-1-associated myelopathy led in TCR clonal expansion, while multiple sclerosis ranked lowest, below healthy controls. The repertoires of 18 of 34 multiple sclerosis patients fell into one related-CDR3 cluster (a possible signature) under phylogenetic grouping.

This clonotype has ten or more counts. As yet, its antigen is unknown. The germline CDR1 and CDR2 sequences are SGHNT and YYREEE (reference sequence). The CDR3 is made up of 14 amino acids. The ends were cut back, 1 base at V and 5 bases at J, with 12 bases in the middle. The method for making cDNA was 5'RACE, and it used 10-nucleotide random UMIs. Over 160 million TCR-beta sequences from 15-18 subjects came out of each sequencing run. TCRdb ran MiXCR on the 5' RACE reads and lists one entry per CDR3 protein. The sample carries about 120,000 distinct CDR3 sequences, more than 2.5% recorded once. The chain uses TRBV5-4 and TRBJ1-1; D remains ambiguous. Sequenced input: PBMCs. The receptor was isolated from a woman under 40 with multiple sclerosis. CDR3 sequence (DNA): TGTGCCAGCAGCTTGAACCGGGAAAAGACTGAAGCTTTCTTT. It is translated as CASSLNREKTEAFF.